The 3 T cell receptor beta chains listed next were all sequenced from one sample in a study of blood T cell repertoires in COVID-19. The repertoire was sequenced with immunoSEQ multiplex PCR; TCRdb's copy has only in-frame clones and lacks some. The table has around 73,000 clones, 84% seen once. Material: peripheral blood. Every receptor here comes from a human donor in a cohort sampled during active COVID-19.

This rearrangement joins TRBV14 to TRBJ2-1; TRBD2 is a possible D gene (7 bases). The CDR3 loop spans 16 amino acids. Trimming shortened V by 4 bases and J by 3 bases, and 16 bases separated the two germline ends. The germline V gene has CDR1 SGHDN and CDR2 FVKESK. CDR3 protein: CASSPLGGGFYNEQFF. The CDR3 DNA is TGTGCCAGCAGCCCCCTGGGGGGGGGCTTCTACAATGAGCAGTTCTTC.

V and J are TRBV5-6 and TRBJ1-1, with a tentative D call TRBD1 (5 bases). This CDR3 has 14 amino acids. V dropped 5 bases and J dropped 2 bases, with 13 bases sitting between them. The germline gives CDR1 SGHDT, CDR2 YYEEEE. The CDR3 coding sequence is TGTGCCAGCAGTATTGACAGACGAAACACTGAAGCTTTCTTT. Encoded protein: CASSIDRRNTEAFF.

DNA for the CDR3: TGTGCCAGCAGCCAAGTTACGCGGCGGGCCCGGACCCAGTACTTC. Amino acids: CASSQVTRRARTQYF. V is TRBV3-1 (or the pseudogene TRBV3-2) and J is TRBJ2-5; a possible D gene is TRBD2 (5 bases). Germline values: CDR1 LGHDT, CDR2 YNNKEL (reference sequence). V dropped 1 base and J dropped 7 bases, with 16 bases sitting between them. The CDR3 loop spans 15 amino acids.